This section outlines one T cell receptor (beta chain) sequence together with its context. A second PCR of 7 to 11 cycles used a sample-barcoded 5' primer and a J-beta primer mix. TCRdb ran MiXCR on the 5' RACE reads and lists one entry per CDR3 protein. This table holds fewer than 1,200,000 distinct CDR3 sequences, about 23% found once. This sample is drawn from a study of blood T cells in healthy people across ages. The CDR3 has 14 amino acids. Germline V lookup: CDR1 MGHDK, CDR2 SYGVNS. After removal of 7 bases from V and 3 bases from J, the junction contained 8 bases not matched to a gene. The sample was also linked to a second study, of T cells of mothers and their children.

The chain is built from TRBV25-1 and TRBJ2-7; 8 nucleotides match TRBD1. This TCR came from a girl aged 2 to 10 in good health. The sequencing sample was made of blood. In DNA, the CDR3 is TGTGCCAGCAAAAACCGGGACAGGATCTACGAGCAGTACTTC. Encoded protein: CASKNRDRIYEQYF.